A single sample gave rise to the 16 T cell receptor beta chains below, sequenced in a study of molecular identifiers for immune sequencing clone quantification. TCRdb independently ran MiXCR on the PCR reads; one entry per CDR3 protein. This sample has about 640,000 distinct CDR3 sequences; less than 20% occur once, and the top ten carry 0.85%. Sequencing input: naive CD8+ T cells from blood, with Jurkat cell RNA spiked in. Specified subset: FACS-sorted CD8+CD4-CCR7+CD45RA+ naive T cells. The source is a human donor in good health. Some libraries in this study had Jurkat cell RNA spiked in.

Ten or more counts support this clonotype. V is TRBV27 and J is TRBJ2-7, with 7 positions matching TRBD2. V shed 0 bases and J 3 bases; nucleotides not matched to a gene: 8. CDR1 is MNHEY, CDR2 SMNVEV, per germline (reference sequence). The CDR3 has 16 residues. The CDR3 DNA reads TGTGCCAGCAGTTTATCGGGGGGGGGATCCCTCTACGAGCAGTACTTC. Translated: CASSLSGGGSLYEQYF.

This clonotype has at least ten counts. CDR3 region: CASTSLAGEPDTQYF. The DNA for the CDR3 is TGTGCCAGCACCTCGTTGGCGGGAGAGCCAGATACGCAGTATTTT. The chain links TRBV6-6 to TRBJ2-3; TRBD2 aligns across 7 bases. The CDR3 spans 15 residues. Germline CDR1 is MNHNY and CDR2 is SVGAGI (reference sequence). The J segment lost 4 bases and the V segment lost 7 bases, leaving 11 bases of the junction unmatched.

The chain recombines TRBV27 with TRBJ2-1; maybe TRBD2 (5 bases). Germline V CDR1 and CDR2: MNHEY, SMNVEV (reference sequence). This CDR3 spans 13 amino acids. Trimming stripped 4 bases from V and 6 bases from J, with 10 bases between. This chain's CDR3 is CASSSGLFNEQFF. CDR3 sequence (DNA): TGTGCCAGCAGTTCCGGACTTTTCAATGAGCAGTTCTTC.

This clonotype turned up a few times. V and J are TRBV27 and TRBJ2-7, with 8 positions matching TRBD1. V gave up 5 bases and J gave up 7 bases; unmatched junction bases: 16. Germline V gene data show CDR1 as MNHEY and CDR2 as SMNVEV (reference sequence). This CDR3 contains 16 residues. CDR3: CASSPRLVQGAGEQYF. The CDR3, as DNA: TGTGCCAGCAGTCCCCGGCTCGTGCAGGGGGCAGGTGAGCAGTACTTC.

The chain uses TRBV4-1 and TRBJ1-5, with 11 bases matching TRBD1. The J segment lost 3 bases and the V segment lost 2 bases, leaving 6 bases of the junction unmatched. The germline gives CDR1 MGHRA, CDR2 YSYEKL. The CDR3 is 17 amino acids. Here the CDR3 reads CASSQMGGQGDNQPQHF. The CDR3 region has the DNA TGCGCCAGCAGCCAAATGGGGGGACAGGGGGACAATCAGCCCCAGCATTTT.

The chain links TRBV12-5 to TRBJ2-3, with 9 nucleotides matching TRBD2. Trimming at V came to 2 bases and at J to 4 bases, leaving 4 bases not matched to a gene. This CDR3 has 15 residues. The germline CDR1 and CDR2 sequences are LGHNT and FRNRAP. This CDR3 is CASGLRGGVPDTQYF. CDR3 DNA sequence: TGTGCTAGTGGTTTGCGCGGGGGGGTCCCAGATACGCAGTATTTT.

This clonotype was counted many times. The rearrangement links TRBV7-9 to TRBJ2-2, with D unclear. V lost 3 bases and J 4 bases, leaving 9 bases between the germline ends. From germline, CDR1 is SEHNR and CDR2 FQNEAQ (reference sequence). CDR3 length: 14 residues. CDR3 loop: CASSFSTGTGELFF. CDR3 sequence (DNA): TGTGCCAGCAGCTTCTCTACCGGCACCGGGGAGCTGTTTTTT. Full variable domain (rest looked up from reference TRBV7-9 and TRBJ2-2): DTGVSQNPRHKITKRGQNVTFRCDPISEHNRLYWYRQTLGQGPEFLTYFQNEAQLEKSRLLSDRFSAERPKGSFSTLEIQRTEQGDSAMYLCASSFSTGTGELFFGEGSRLTVL.

Points on this clonotype: This could be a read error, since a much larger clone is one nucleotide away. The V and J genes are TRBV30 and TRBJ1-4; D gene uncertain. The germline V gene encodes CDR1 GTSNPN and CDR2 SVGIG (reference sequence). The CDR3 loop spans 11 amino acids. This CDR3 reads CAWRADERLFF. In DNA, the CDR3 is TGTGCCTGGAGGGCAGATGAAAGACTGTTTTTT.

This clonotype was picked up many times. The chain couples TRBV7-9 to TRBJ2-2; D is undetermined. The CDR3 has 11 residues. Trimming took off 6 bases at V and 6 bases at J, with 5 bases between the two ends. The germline V gene encodes CDR1 SEHNR and CDR2 FQNEAQ (reference sequence). In DNA form, the CDR3 reads TGTGCCAGCAGGCCGGCCGGGGAGCTGTTTTTT. Amino acids: CASRPAGELFF. Together with reference TRBV7-9 and TRBJ2-2, the CDR3 gives the full variable domain: DTGVSQNPRHKITKRGQNVTFRCDPISEHNRLYWYRQTLGQGPEFLTYFQNEAQLEKSRLLSDRFSAERPKGSFSTLEIQRTEQGDSAMYLCASRPAGELFFGEGSRLTVL.

A note on this clonotype: The junction shows a germline mismatch at one end, possibly a read error. In DNA form, the CDR3 reads TGCGCCAGCAGTTACTCTTCTTCGGCCGGGGGGGCCCAGTACTTC. The encoded protein is CASSYSSSAGGAQYF. This chain links TRBV6-6 with TRBJ2-5; 8 nucleotides match TRBD2. This CDR3 region has 15 residues. Germline values: CDR1 MNHNY, CDR2 SVGAGI (reference sequence).

In its sample, this clonotype was seen many times. The rearrangement links TRBV4-3 to TRBJ1-5, with D uncertain. The CDR3 is 16 residues long. Per germline, CDR1 LGHNA and CDR2 YSLEER. The V end was cut by 0 bases, the J end by 4 bases, with 13 bases between. The CDR3 nucleotides read TGCGCCAGCAGCCAAGATGACGGGAGACGGAATCAGCCCCAGCATTTT. It translates to CASSQDDGRRNQPQHF.

The rearrangement links TRBV5-1 to TRBJ1-1, with D perhaps matching TRBD1 (5 bases). The length of the CDR3 is 14 residues. Trimming cost V 0 bases and J 3 bases, with 9 bases left between them. Per germline, CDR1 SGHRS and CDR2 YFSETQ. As DNA, the CDR3 is TGCGCCAGCAGCTTGGGGGGGGGGTACACTGAAGCTTTCTTT. The encoded protein is CASSLGGGYTEAFF.

In its sample, this clonotype was seen many times. The CDR3 loop reads CASDGTGGSGELFF. For the CDR3, the DNA is TGTGCCAGCGACGGGACAGGGGGATCCGGGGAGCTGTTTTTT. The gene calls are TRBV12-3 or TRBV12-4 and TRBJ2-2, with 11 bases aligning to TRBD1. The trim removed 8 bases at V and 6 bases at J, leaving 5 bases unmatched. The CDR3 is 14 residues long.

Points on this clonotype: Just one base apart from a much larger clone, this may be a read error. The chain joins TRBV12-3 or TRBV12-4 to TRBJ1-4, with 7 bases fitting TRBD1. The CDR3 extends over 14 amino acids. CDR3 sequence: CACSSGQEIEKLFF. CDR3 nucleotide sequence: TGTGCCTGCAGTTCCGGACAGGAGATTGAAAAACTGTTTTTT.

V gene TRBV6-2 or TRBV6-3 combines with J gene TRBJ2-3; D is uncertain. In germline, CDR1 is MNHEY, CDR2 SVGEGT. The CDR3 loop spans 16 amino acids. The V gene lost 7 bases and the J gene lost 2 bases, with 19 bases spanning the gap. The CDR3 sequence is CASTIYWLGVTDTQYF. In DNA form, the CDR3 reads TGTGCCAGCACCATTTATTGGTTAGGAGTCACAGATACGCAGTATTTT.

This clonotype showed up just a few times. This sequence joins TRBV28 and TRBJ2-5; weak D call: TRBD2 (8 bases). CDR3 size: 14 residues. Germline lookup yields CDR1 MDHEN and CDR2 SYDVKM. Trimming shortened V by 6 bases and J by 5 bases, and 16 bases separated the two germline ends. The CDR3 loop reads CASRRTGGRETQYF. In DNA, the CDR3 is TGTGCCAGCAGGCGGACAGGCGGGAGGGAGACCCAGTACTTC.